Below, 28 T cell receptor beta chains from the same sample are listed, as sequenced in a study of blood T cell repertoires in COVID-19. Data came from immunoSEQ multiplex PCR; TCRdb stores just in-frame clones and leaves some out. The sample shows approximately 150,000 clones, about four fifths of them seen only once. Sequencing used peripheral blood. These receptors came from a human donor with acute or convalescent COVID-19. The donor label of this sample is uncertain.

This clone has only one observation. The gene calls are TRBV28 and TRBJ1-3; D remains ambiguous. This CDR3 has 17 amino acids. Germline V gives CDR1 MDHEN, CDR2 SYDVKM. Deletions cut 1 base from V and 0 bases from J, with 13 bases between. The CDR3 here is CASSLSLGVYSGNTIYF. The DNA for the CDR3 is TGTGCCAGCAGTTTATCCCTCGGGGTATACTCTGGAAACACCATATATTTT.

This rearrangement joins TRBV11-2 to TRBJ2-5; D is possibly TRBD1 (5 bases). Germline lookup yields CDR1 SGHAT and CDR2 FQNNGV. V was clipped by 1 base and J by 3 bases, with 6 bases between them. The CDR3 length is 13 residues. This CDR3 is CASSLGREETQYF. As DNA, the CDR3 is TGTGCCAGCAGCTTAGGCAGGGAAGAGACCCAGTACTTC.

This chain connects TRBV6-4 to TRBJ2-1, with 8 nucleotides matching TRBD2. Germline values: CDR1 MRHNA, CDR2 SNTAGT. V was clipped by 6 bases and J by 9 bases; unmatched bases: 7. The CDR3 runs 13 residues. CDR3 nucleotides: TGTGCCAGCAGCCTAGAGCGGGGGAGTGAGCAGTTCTTC. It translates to CASSLERGSEQFF.

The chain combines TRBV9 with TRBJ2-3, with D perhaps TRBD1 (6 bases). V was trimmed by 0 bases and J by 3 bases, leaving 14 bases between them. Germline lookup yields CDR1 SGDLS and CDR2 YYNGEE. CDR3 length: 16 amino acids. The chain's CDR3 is CASSVAGQRGTDTQYF. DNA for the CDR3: TGTGCCAGCAGCGTAGCAGGACAGCGAGGGACAGATACGCAGTATTTT.

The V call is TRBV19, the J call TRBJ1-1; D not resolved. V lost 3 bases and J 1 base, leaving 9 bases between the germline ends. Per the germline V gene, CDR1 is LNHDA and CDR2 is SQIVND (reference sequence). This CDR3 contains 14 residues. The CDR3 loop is CASSMPRPNTEAFF. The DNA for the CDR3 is TGTGCCAGTAGTATGCCTAGGCCGAACACTGAAGCTTTCTTT.

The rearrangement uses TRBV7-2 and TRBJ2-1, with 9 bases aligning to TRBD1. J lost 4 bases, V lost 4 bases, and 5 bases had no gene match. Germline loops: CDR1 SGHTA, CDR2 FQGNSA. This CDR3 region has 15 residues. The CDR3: CASSSPGQGYNEQFF. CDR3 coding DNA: TGTGCCAGCAGCTCACCGGGACAGGGTTACAATGAGCAGTTCTTC.

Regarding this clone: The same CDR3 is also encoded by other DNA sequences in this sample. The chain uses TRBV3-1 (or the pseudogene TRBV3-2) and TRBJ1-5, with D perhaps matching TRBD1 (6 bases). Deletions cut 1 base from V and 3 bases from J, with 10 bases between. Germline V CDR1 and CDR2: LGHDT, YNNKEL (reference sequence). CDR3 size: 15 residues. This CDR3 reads CASSQGRGSNQPQHF. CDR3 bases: TGTGCCAGCAGCCAAGGAAGGGGGTCCAATCAGCCCCAGCATTTT.

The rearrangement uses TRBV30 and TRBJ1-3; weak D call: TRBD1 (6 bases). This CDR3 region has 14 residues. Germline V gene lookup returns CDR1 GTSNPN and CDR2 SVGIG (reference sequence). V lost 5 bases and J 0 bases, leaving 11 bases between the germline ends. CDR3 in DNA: TGTGCCTGGGCGGGGGGACACTCTGGAAACACCATATATTTT. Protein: CAWAGGHSGNTIYF.

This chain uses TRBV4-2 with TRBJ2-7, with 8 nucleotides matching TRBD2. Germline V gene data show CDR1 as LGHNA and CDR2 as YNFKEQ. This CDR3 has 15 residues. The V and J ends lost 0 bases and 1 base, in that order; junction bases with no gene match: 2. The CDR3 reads CASSQDKRGSYEQYF. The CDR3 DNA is TGTGCCAGCAGCCAAGATAAGCGGGGGTCCTACGAGCAGTACTTC.

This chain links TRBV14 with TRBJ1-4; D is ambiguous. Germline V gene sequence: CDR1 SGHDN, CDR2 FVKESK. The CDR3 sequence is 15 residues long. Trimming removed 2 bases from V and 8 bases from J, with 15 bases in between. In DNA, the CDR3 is TGTGCCAGCAGCCAAAAAGAGGACTCTGGGGAAAAACTGTTTTTT. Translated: CASSQKEDSGEKLFF.

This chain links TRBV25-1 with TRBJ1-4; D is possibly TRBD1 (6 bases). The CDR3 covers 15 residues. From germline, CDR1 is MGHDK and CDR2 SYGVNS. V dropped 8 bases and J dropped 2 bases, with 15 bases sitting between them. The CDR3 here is CASGGRGSTNEKLFF. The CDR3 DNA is TGTGCCAGCGGGGGGCGGGGGTCTACTAATGAAAAACTGTTTTTT.

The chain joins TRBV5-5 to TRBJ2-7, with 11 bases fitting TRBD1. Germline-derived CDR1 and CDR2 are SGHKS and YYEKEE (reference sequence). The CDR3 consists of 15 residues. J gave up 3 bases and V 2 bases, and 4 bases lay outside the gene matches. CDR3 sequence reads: CASSFGGQGVYEQYF. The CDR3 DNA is TGTGCCAGCAGCTTCGGGGGACAGGGGGTCTACGAGCAGTACTTC.

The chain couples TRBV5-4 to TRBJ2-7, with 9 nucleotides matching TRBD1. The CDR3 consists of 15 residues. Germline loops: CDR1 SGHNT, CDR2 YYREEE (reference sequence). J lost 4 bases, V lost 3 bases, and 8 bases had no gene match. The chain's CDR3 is CASSYTGTGSYEQYF. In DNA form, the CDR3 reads TGTGCCAGCAGCTACACCGGGACAGGGTCGTACGAGCAGTACTTC.

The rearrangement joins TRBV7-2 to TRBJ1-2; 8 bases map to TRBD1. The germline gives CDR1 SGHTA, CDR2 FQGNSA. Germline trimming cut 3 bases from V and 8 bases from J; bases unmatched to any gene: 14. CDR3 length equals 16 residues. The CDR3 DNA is TGTGCCAGCAGCTTGTCCACCGCCGGGACAGGAGCCGGCTACACCTTC. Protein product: CASSLSTAGTGAGYTF.

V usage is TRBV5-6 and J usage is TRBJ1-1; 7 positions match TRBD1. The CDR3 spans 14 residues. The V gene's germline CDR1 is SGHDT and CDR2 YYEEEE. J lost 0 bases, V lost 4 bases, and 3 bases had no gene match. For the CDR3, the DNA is TGTGCCAGCAGCATAGGGACAGTGAACACTGAAGCTTTCTTT. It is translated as CASSIGTVNTEAFF.

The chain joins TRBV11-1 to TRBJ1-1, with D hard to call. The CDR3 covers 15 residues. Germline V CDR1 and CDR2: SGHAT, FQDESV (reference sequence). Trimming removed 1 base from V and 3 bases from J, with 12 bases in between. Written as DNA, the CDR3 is TGTGCCAGCAGCTTAGTTGGCAGCGGCTACACTGAAGCTTTCTTT. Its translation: CASSLVGSGYTEAFF.

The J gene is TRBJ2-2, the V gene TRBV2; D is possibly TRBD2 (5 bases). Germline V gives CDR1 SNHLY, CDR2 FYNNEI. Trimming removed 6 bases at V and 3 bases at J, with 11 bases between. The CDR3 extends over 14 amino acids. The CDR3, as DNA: TGTGCCAGCAGAACAACTAGTGACACCGGGGAGCTGTTTTTT. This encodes CASRTTSDTGELFF.

DNA of the CDR3: TGCGCCAGCAGCCGTCTGGCAGATTCGAACACCGGGGAGCTGTTTTTT. Translated, it gives CASSRLADSNTGELFF. The chain uses TRBV5-1 and TRBJ2-2; D is undetermined. CDR1 and CDR2 from the germline V gene are SGHRS and YFSETQ. Trimming took off 4 bases at V and 0 bases at J, with 13 bases between the two ends. The CDR3 spans 16 residues.

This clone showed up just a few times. The CDR3 loop is CASSRNLAESTDTQYF. The CDR3 nucleotides read TGTGCCAGCAGCCGGAACCTAGCGGAGAGCACAGATACGCAGTATTTT. The genes are TRBV7-2 and TRBJ2-3; TRBD2 matches at 7 bases. Unmatched junction bases numbered 8, after V lost 5 bases and J lost 0 bases. The CDR3 spans 16 residues. Germline V gives CDR1 SGHTA, CDR2 FQGNSA.

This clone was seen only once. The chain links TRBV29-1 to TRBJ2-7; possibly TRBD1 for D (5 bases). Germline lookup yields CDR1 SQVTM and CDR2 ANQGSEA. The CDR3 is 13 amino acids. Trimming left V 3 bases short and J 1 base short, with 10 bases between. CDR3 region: CSVELQASYEQYF. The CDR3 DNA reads TGCAGCGTTGAGTTACAGGCTTCCTACGAGCAGTACTTC.

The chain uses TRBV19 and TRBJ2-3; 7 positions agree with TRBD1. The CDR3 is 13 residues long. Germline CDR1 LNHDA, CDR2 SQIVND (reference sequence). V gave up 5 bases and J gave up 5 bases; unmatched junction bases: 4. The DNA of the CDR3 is TGTGCCAGTAGTGACAGGGCGGGAGATACGCAGTATTTT. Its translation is CASSDRAGDTQYF.

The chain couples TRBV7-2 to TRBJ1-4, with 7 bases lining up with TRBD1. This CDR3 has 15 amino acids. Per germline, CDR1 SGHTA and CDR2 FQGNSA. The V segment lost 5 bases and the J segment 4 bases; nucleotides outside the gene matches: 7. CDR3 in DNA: TGTGCCAGCAGCCTGACCGGGACAGATAATGAAAAACTGTTTTTT. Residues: CASSLTGTDNEKLFF.

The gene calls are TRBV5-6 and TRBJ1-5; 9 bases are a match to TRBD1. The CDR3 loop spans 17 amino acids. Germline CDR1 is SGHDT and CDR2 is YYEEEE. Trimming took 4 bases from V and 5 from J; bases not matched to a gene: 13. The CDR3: CASSVWSGTGRDQPQHF. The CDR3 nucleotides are TGTGCCAGCAGCGTTTGGTCCGGGACAGGGAGGGATCAGCCCCAGCATTTT.

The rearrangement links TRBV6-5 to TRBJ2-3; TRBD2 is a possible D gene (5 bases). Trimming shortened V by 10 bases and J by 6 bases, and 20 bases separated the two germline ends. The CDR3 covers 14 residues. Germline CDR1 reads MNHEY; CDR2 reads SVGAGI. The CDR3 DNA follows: TGTGCCACCATCCCCCGGGGATTTGGCGATACGCAGTATTTT. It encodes CATIPRGFGDTQYF.

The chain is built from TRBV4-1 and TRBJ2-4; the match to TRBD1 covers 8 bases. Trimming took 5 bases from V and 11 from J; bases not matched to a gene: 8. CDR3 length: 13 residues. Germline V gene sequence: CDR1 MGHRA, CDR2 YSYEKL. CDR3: CASSSPDRDFQYF. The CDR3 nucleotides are TGCGCCAGCAGCTCACCGGACAGGGACTTTCAGTACTTC.

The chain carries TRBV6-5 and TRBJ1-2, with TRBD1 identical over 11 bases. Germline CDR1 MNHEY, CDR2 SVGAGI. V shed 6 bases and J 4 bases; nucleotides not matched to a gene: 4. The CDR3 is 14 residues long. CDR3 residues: CASRGQGGSYGYTF. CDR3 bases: TGTGCCAGCAGGGGACAGGGGGGAAGCTATGGCTACACCTTC.

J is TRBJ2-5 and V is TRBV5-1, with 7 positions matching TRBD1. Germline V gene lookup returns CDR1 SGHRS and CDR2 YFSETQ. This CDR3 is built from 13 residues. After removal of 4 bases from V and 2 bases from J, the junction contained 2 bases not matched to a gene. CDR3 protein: CASSGTVQETQYF. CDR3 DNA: TGCGCCAGCAGCGGGACAGTTCAAGAGACCCAGTACTTC.

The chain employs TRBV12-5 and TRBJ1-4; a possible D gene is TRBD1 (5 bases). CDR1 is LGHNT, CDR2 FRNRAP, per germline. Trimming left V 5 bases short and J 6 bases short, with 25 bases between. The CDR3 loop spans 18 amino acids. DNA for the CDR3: TGTGCTAGTGGTCCCTCCGGGATACGGCGGGGGTGGGATGAAAAACTGTTTTTT. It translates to CASGPSGIRRGWDEKLFF.